The rows below give T cell receptor beta chains drawn from one sample of a study of monozygotic twins with inflammatory bowel disease. Following a re-call of the 5' RACE reads, TCRdb has one entry per CDR3 protein and lacks DNA. This sample's clone table lists roughly 330,000 distinct CDR3 sequences. Sequenced: blood. The source of these receptors is a human donor with ulcerative colitis or Crohn's disease, or a healthy co-twin of an affected twin (not recorded which). The CDR3 runs from the conserved cysteine through the conserved F or W.

CDR3 protein: CASGSTRGGEYEQYF
J gene: TRBJ2-7
V gene: TRBV7-8

CDR3 protein: CASSLGLSRIGGNTIYF
J gene: TRBJ1-3
V gene: TRBV28

CDR3 protein: CASSQGRDEQYF
J gene: TRBJ2-7
V gene: TRBV4-1

CDR3 protein: CASSQDLAGVSSYNSPLHF
J gene: TRBJ1-6
V gene: TRBV4-3

CDR3 protein: CSASGLAGGLGRETQYF
J gene: TRBJ2-5
V gene: TRBV20-1

CDR3 protein: CASSPGGLTDTQYF
J gene: TRBJ2-3
V gene: TRBV4-1

CDR3 protein: CASSLRLLAGVGNEQFF
J gene: TRBJ2-1
V gene: TRBV27

CDR3 protein: CASDGGASGTISYNEQFF
J gene: TRBJ2-1
V gene: TRBV12-3/TRBV12-4

CDR3 protein: CASSSTRDRLNEQFF
J gene: TRBJ2-1
V gene: TRBV7-9

CDR3 protein: CAISRNVGSSGNTIYF
J gene: TRBJ1-3
V gene: TRBV10-3

CDR3 protein: CASSAEGVRTGELFF
J gene: TRBJ2-2
V gene: TRBV5-1

CDR3 protein: CSARDDAAGPQTGELFF
J gene: TRBJ2-2
V gene: TRBV20-1

CDR3 protein: CASSPTGQTYNSPLHF
J gene: TRBJ1-6
V gene: TRBV7-9

CDR3 protein: CASSESGTSGTQIQYF
J gene: TRBJ2-4
V gene: TRBV6-4

CDR3 protein: CASRVGSTEAFF
J gene: TRBJ1-1
V gene: TRBV6-5

CDR3 protein: CASSPQTVSYEQYF
J gene: TRBJ2-7
V gene: TRBV4-1

CDR3 protein: CAGSLDVGYEQYF
J gene: TRBJ2-7
V gene: TRBV5-5

CDR3 protein: CASSQTRSGPQHF
J gene: TRBJ1-5
V gene: TRBV18

CDR3 protein: CASSLMRLAGEQFF
J gene: TRBJ2-1
V gene: TRBV27

CDR3 protein: CASSLSGVGSEQYF
J gene: TRBJ2-7
V gene: TRBV7-2

CDR3 protein: CACSGGRTQYF
J gene: TRBJ2-3
V gene: TRBV30

CDR3 protein: CASSSSGTAYEQYF
J gene: TRBJ2-7
V gene: TRBV5-1

CDR3 protein: CSARGGAFGDTEAFF
J gene: TRBJ1-1
V gene: TRBV20-1

CDR3 protein: CATEGPINQPQHF
J gene: TRBJ1-5
V gene: TRBV19

CDR3 protein: CSAGGGGSGELFF
J gene: TRBJ2-2
V gene: TRBV20-1

CDR3 protein: CASSYSTAGNQPQHF
J gene: TRBJ1-5
V gene: TRBV6-5

CDR3 protein: CASTRGTGKNTEAFF
J gene: TRBJ1-1
V gene: TRBV5-1

CDR3 protein: CASSPPSLDSYEQYF
J gene: TRBJ2-7
V gene: TRBV18

CDR3 protein: CASSHQDYRPGAFF
J gene: TRBJ1-1
V gene: TRBV12-3/TRBV12-4

CDR3 protein: CASSGAVEQFF
J gene: TRBJ2-1
V gene: TRBV5-1

CDR3 protein: CASSKLSNSELHGDTQYF
J gene: TRBJ2-3
V gene: TRBV21-1

CDR3 protein: CASKFRDTGELFF
J gene: TRBJ2-2
V gene: TRBV19

CDR3 protein: CASSPSLSGQVATYEQYF
J gene: TRBJ2-7
V gene: TRBV5-1

CDR3 protein: CASSHTGLAFF
J gene: TRBJ1-1
V gene: TRBV3-1

CDR3 protein: CAISEGGTYNEQFF
J gene: TRBJ2-1
V gene: TRBV10-3

CDR3 protein: CSVYSAMRLEAFF
J gene: TRBJ1-1
V gene: TRBV29-1

CDR3 protein: CASSRGTSGRGNEQFF
J gene: TRBJ2-1
V gene: TRBV12-3/TRBV12-4

CDR3 protein: CASSFAGQGWYEQYF
J gene: TRBJ2-7
V gene: TRBV28

CDR3 protein: CASSFTGTGNSPLHF
J gene: TRBJ1-6
V gene: TRBV12-3/TRBV12-4

CDR3 protein: CSASRSESSYNEQFF
J gene: TRBJ2-1
V gene: TRBV20-1

CDR3 protein: CASSLALARYNEQFF
J gene: TRBJ2-1
V gene: TRBV5-1

CDR3 protein: CASSLGEDSGANVLTF
J gene: TRBJ2-6
V gene: TRBV11-2

CDR3 protein: CSARVSDAEAFF
J gene: TRBJ1-1
V gene: TRBV20-1

CDR3 protein: CASSLGGTSGSTDTQYF
J gene: TRBJ2-3
V gene: TRBV5-1

CDR3 protein: CSARASGGFYNEQFF
J gene: TRBJ2-1
V gene: TRBV20-1

CDR3 protein: CASSQGVGTSTDTQYF
J gene: TRBJ2-3
V gene: TRBV4-3

CDR3 protein: CASSWGLVYDEQFF
J gene: TRBJ2-1
V gene: TRBV5-4

CDR3 protein: CASSSRPVAGHEQFF
J gene: TRBJ2-1
V gene: TRBV14

CDR3 protein: CASSPGTGGLNNSPLHF
J gene: TRBJ1-6
V gene: TRBV12-3/TRBV12-4

CDR3 protein: CSARDPQGRGYTF
J gene: TRBJ1-2
V gene: TRBV20-1